These T cell receptor beta chains were read from a single sample in a study of patients and donors after allogeneic stem cell transplantation. MiXCR, run by TCRdb on the RT-PCR reads, gives a single entry per CDR3 protein. The repertoire holds approximately 150,000 distinct CDR3 sequences, with 20% to 25% as singletons. Sequencing was carried out using blood, either unsorted or a sorted T cell fraction (not recorded which). The receptors come from a human donor who was either an allogeneic HSCT recipient or a stem cell or donor lymphocyte infusion donor (not recorded which). It is not recorded whose cells these are; they may come from a transplant donor. Each CDR3 is given with its conserved first and last residue. The D gene is left open where the match is weak. Some rows have no size entry. The others give once, few or many, or a class for an expanded clone.

d_call: NA
j_call: TRBJ1-2
cdr3_length: 13
clone_size: NA
v_call: TRBV11-2
cdr3_nt: TGTGCCAGCAGCCCCGGGGTTGACTATGGCTACACCTTC
cdr3_aa: CASSPGVDYGYTF

d_call: TRBD2
j_call: TRBJ2-7
cdr3_length: 17
clone_size: NA
v_call: TRBV4-1
cdr3_nt: TGCGCCAGCAGCCACCCTACTCATGGACTAGACTTCTACGAGCAGTACTTC
cdr3_aa: CASSHPTHGLDFYEQYF

d_call: TRBD1
j_call: TRBJ2-7
cdr3_length: 15
clone_size: NA
v_call: TRBV3-1
cdr3_nt: TGTGCCAGCAGCCTCCGCGGACAGGGAAACTACGAGCAGTACTTC
cdr3_aa: CASSLRGQGNYEQYF

d_call: NA
j_call: TRBJ2-3
cdr3_length: 13
clone_size: NA
v_call: TRBV30
cdr3_nt: TGTGCCTCTGACTCCACCTACACAGATACGCAGTATTTT
cdr3_aa: CASDSTYTDTQYF

d_call: NA
j_call: TRBJ1-1
cdr3_length: 14
clone_size: NA
v_call: TRBV5-6
cdr3_nt: TGTGCCAGCAGCTTGGGACAGGCGGGAACTGAAGCTTTCTTT
cdr3_aa: CASSLGQAGTEAFF

d_call: NA
j_call: TRBJ2-6
cdr3_length: 13
clone_size: NA
v_call: TRBV29-1
cdr3_nt: TGCAGCGTTGCCGCTTCTGGGGCCAACGTCCTGACTTTC
cdr3_aa: CSVAASGANVLTF

d_call: TRBD1
j_call: TRBJ1-3
cdr3_length: 13
clone_size: many
v_call: TRBV10-3
cdr3_nt: TGTGCCACGACAGGGGAAGCGGGAAACACCATATATTTT
cdr3_aa: CATTGEAGNTIYF

d_call: NA
j_call: TRBJ2-3
cdr3_length: 14
clone_size: NA
v_call: TRBV20-1
cdr3_nt: TGCAGTGCCCCGCTGGAGCGGGCCACAGATACGCAGTATTTT
cdr3_aa: CSAPLERATDTQYF

d_call: TRBD1
j_call: TRBJ1-2
cdr3_length: 14
clone_size: many
v_call: TRBV10-3
cdr3_nt: TGTGCCATCAGGTCAGACAGGGGGCTCGATGGCTACACCTTC
cdr3_aa: CAIRSDRGLDGYTF

d_call: TRBD1
j_call: TRBJ2-1
cdr3_length: 13
clone_size: NA
v_call: TRBV7-9
cdr3_nt: TGTGCCAGCAGCTTATACCCAGGGGGTGAGCAGTTCTTC
cdr3_aa: CASSLYPGGEQFF

d_call: TRBD1
j_call: TRBJ1-1
cdr3_length: 13
clone_size: few
v_call: TRBV7-8
cdr3_nt: TGTGCCAGCAGCCTCAGGGGACAGACTGAAGCTTTCTTT
cdr3_aa: CASSLRGQTEAFF

d_call: NA
j_call: TRBJ2-3
cdr3_length: 14
clone_size: NA
v_call: TRBV19
cdr3_nt: TGTGCCAGCAGAGAAGAAGAGGGGGCAGATACGCAGTATTTT
cdr3_aa: CASREEEGADTQYF

d_call: NA
j_call: TRBJ2-5
cdr3_length: 18
clone_size: NA
v_call: TRBV3-1
cdr3_nt: TGTGCCAGCAGCCAACCCCCAATCCCGACAGACCCGGGGGAGACCCAGTACTTC
cdr3_aa: CASSQPPIPTDPGETQYF

d_call: NA
j_call: TRBJ2-2
cdr3_length: 12
clone_size: NA
v_call: TRBV6-6
cdr3_nt: TGTGCCAGCAGTGCAGGGATCGGGGAGCTGTTTTTT
cdr3_aa: CASSAGIGELFF

d_call: NA
j_call: TRBJ1-1
cdr3_length: 12
clone_size: many
v_call: TRBV29-1
cdr3_nt: TGCAGCGCCCGGACTCATCACACTGAAGCTTTCTTT
cdr3_aa: CSARTHHTEAFF

d_call: TRBD2
j_call: TRBJ2-4
cdr3_length: 19
clone_size: few
v_call: TRBV3-1
cdr3_nt: TGTGCCAGCAGCCAAGTGACTAGCGGGGGGTTTCTAGCCAAAAACATTCAGTACTTC
cdr3_aa: CASSQVTSGGFLAKNIQYF

d_call: NA
j_call: TRBJ1-2
cdr3_length: 14
clone_size: NA
v_call: TRBV20-1
cdr3_nt: TGCAGTGCTAGGGAATACTTTAACGGAACTGGCTACACCTTC
cdr3_aa: CSAREYFNGTGYTF

d_call: TRBD2
j_call: TRBJ2-3
cdr3_length: 18
clone_size: NA
v_call: TRBV20-1
cdr3_nt: TGCTGTGCTAGTAACCCAATGACTAGCGGGAGGCCCACAGATACGCAGTATTTT
cdr3_aa: CCASNPMTSGRPTDTQYF

d_call: TRBD1
j_call: TRBJ2-4
cdr3_length: 15
clone_size: few
v_call: TRBV29-1
cdr3_nt: TGCAGCGTCGCCCGAGGGACAGGGGCCAAAAACATTCAGTACTTC
cdr3_aa: CSVARGTGAKNIQYF

d_call: NA
j_call: TRBJ1-1
cdr3_length: 13
clone_size: NA
v_call: TRBV29-1
cdr3_nt: TGCAGCGTGCCCAGAGATCCGAACACTGAAGCTTTCTTT
cdr3_aa: CSVPRDPNTEAFF

d_call: TRBD1
j_call: TRBJ1-4
cdr3_length: 14
clone_size: NA
v_call: TRBV5-1
cdr3_nt: TGCGCCAGCAGCAGAGGGACAGGGGACGAAAAACTGTTTTTT
cdr3_aa: CASSRGTGDEKLFF

d_call: NA
j_call: TRBJ1-4
cdr3_length: 14
clone_size: NA
v_call: TRBV5-1
cdr3_nt: TGCACCAGCAGATTGACCCTAACTAATGAAAAACTGTTTTTT
cdr3_aa: CTSRLTLTNEKLFF

d_call: NA
j_call: TRBJ1-2
cdr3_length: 12
clone_size: many
v_call: TRBV7-2
cdr3_nt: TGTGCCAGCACCTACACGAAGTATGGCTACACCTTC
cdr3_aa: CASTYTKYGYTF

d_call: TRBD1
j_call: TRBJ2-1
cdr3_length: 15
clone_size: NA
v_call: TRBV15
cdr3_nt: TGTGCCACCAGCAGAGGACAGGGGACTTGGAATGAGCAGTTCTTC
cdr3_aa: CATSRGQGTWNEQFF

d_call: NA
j_call: TRBJ1-3
cdr3_length: 14
clone_size: NA
v_call: TRBV12-3/TRBV12-4
cdr3_nt: TGTGCCAGCAGTTTAGACGATCGGGGAAACACCATATATTTT
cdr3_aa: CASSLDDRGNTIYF

d_call: NA
j_call: TRBJ2-2
cdr3_length: 13
clone_size: NA
v_call: TRBV6-5
cdr3_nt: TGTGCCAGCAGTTACTGGGGGACCGGGGAGCTGTTTTTT
cdr3_aa: CASSYWGTGELFF

d_call: NA
j_call: TRBJ1-2
cdr3_length: 14
clone_size: many
v_call: TRBV6-6
cdr3_nt: TGTGCCAGCAAAATACCTCAGGGGAACTATGGCTACACCTTC
cdr3_aa: CASKIPQGNYGYTF

d_call: NA
j_call: TRBJ1-2
cdr3_length: 12
clone_size: few
v_call: TRBV7-2
cdr3_nt: TGTGCCAGCGCCGGGGGGGGCGCAGGCTACACCTTC
cdr3_aa: CASAGGGAGYTF

d_call: NA
j_call: TRBJ2-7
cdr3_length: 13
clone_size: few
v_call: TRBV29-1
cdr3_nt: TGCAGCGTTTTGAACGGACACTCCTACGAGCAGTACTTC
cdr3_aa: CSVLNGHSYEQYF